The rows below give T cell receptor beta chains drawn from one sample of a study of blood T cell repertoires in COVID-19. The method was immunoSEQ multiplex PCR; TCRdb's version includes in-frame clones alone and lacks a portion of them. This table has about 120,000 clones, around 89% appearing once. Sequencing input: peripheral blood. These receptors came from a human donor with acute or convalescent COVID-19. The donor label of this sample is uncertain. CDR3s include the opening cysteine and the closing phenylalanine or tryptophan. A D gene is named only where the DNA matches it firmly. A row's size may be missing; if present it is once, few, many or a size class.

TRBV30,-,TRBJ2-7,-,16,TGTGCCTGGAGTGTACGTAGACAACCGAGCTCCTACGAGCAGTACTTC,CAWSVRRQPSSYEQYF
TRBV29-1,TRBD1,TRBJ1-2,-,11,TGCAGCGTCGGGACAGTCTATGGCTACACCTTC,CSVGTVYGYTF
TRBV28,-,TRBJ1-2,-,14,TGTGCCAGCAGTTTGGGATCCAGGGACTATGGCTACACCTTC,CASSLGSRDYGYTF
TRBV19,TRBD1,TRBJ2-7,-,16,TGTGCCAGTAGTATAGATGGGACAGGGAGTTCCTACGAGCAGTACTTC,CASSIDGTGSSYEQYF
TRBV5-4,-,TRBJ2-3,once,17,TGTGCCAGCAGCTTGGGTCCCCAGGGTAGTGGCACAGATACGCAGTATTTT,CASSLGPQGSGTDTQYF
TRBV29-1,TRBD2,TRBJ2-1,-,15,TGCAGCGTTGAGGAGGGGACTAGCCCGGGGTATGAGCAGTTCTTC,CSVEEGTSPGYEQFF
TRBV27,TRBD2,TRBJ2-1,-,16,TGTGCCAGCAGTTTTCTAGCGGGAGGACCCAACAATGAGCAGTTCTTC,CASSFLAGGPNNEQFF
TRBV4-1,-,TRBJ2-4,-,19,TGCGCCAGCAGCCAAGATCTTAGCGGAGGGAGGTGGGCCAAAAACATTCAGTACTTC,CASSQDLSGGRWAKNIQYF
TRBV2,TRBD1,TRBJ2-1,-,15,TGTGCCAGCAGGCAAGGACAGGGGTCCTACAATGAGCAGTTCTTC,CASRQGQGSYNEQFF
TRBV28,TRBD1,TRBJ1-1,-,16,TGTGCCAGCCGGGGGGGCTGGGGACAGGGTTACACTGAAGCTTTCTTT,CASRGGWGQGYTEAFF
TRBV11-1,TRBD1,TRBJ1-4,-,13,TGTGCCAGCAGCTCGGGACAGGAAGAAAAACTGTTTTTT,CASSSGQEEKLFF
TRBV4-3,-,TRBJ2-1,-,18,TGCGCCAGCAGCCAAGATCCCCCCCCTCCGAGCTCCTACAATGAGCAGTTCTTC,CASSQDPPPPSSYNEQFF
TRBV30,-,TRBJ1-3,-,12,TGTGCCTGGAGTGTTACTGGAAACACCATATATTTT,CAWSVTGNTIYF
TRBV11-2,-,TRBJ2-5,-,14,TGTGCCAGCAGCTTATCTCCGGTTTTGGAGACCCAGTACTTC,CASSLSPVLETQYF
TRBV30,TRBD2,TRBJ2-1,-,14,TGTGCCCCCCCTTTGCGGGACTACTACAATGAGCAGTTCTTC,CAPPLRDYYNEQFF
TRBV24-1,-,TRBJ1-1,-,16,TGTGCCACCAGTAATCCCCCCCTGACAGCGAACACTGAAGCTTTCTTT,CATSNPPLTANTEAFF
TRBV9,TRBD2,TRBJ2-7,-,18,TGTGCCAGCAGCTCCGGGACTAGCGGGAGGGCAAGGACCGTCGAGCAGTACTTC,CASSSGTSGRARTVEQYF
TRBV6-2/TRBV6-3,TRBD2,TRBJ2-4,few,18,TGTGCCAGCAGTTATGTAGCGGGAGGGTTAGAAACCAAAAACATTCAGTACTTC,CASSYVAGGLETKNIQYF
TRBV6-5,TRBD1,TRBJ1-3,-,15,TGTGCCAGCAGTATCTCAGGGGGTTTGGGAAACACCATATATTTT,CASSISGGLGNTIYF
TRBV19,TRBD1,TRBJ2-1,-,15,TGTGCCACCCGAAGGCCGGGACAGGGGGCCAATGAGCAGTTCTTC,CATRRPGQGANEQFF
TRBV28,-,TRBJ1-5,few,18,TGTGCCAGCAGTTTAAATCAGAATAAGCAGGTGTTCAATCAGCCCCAGCATTTT,CASSLNQNKQVFNQPQHF
TRBV19,-,TRBJ1-4,few,15,TGTGCCAGTAGTATCGGGGGGGCCGCTAATGAAAAACTGTTTTTT,CASSIGGAANEKLFF
TRBV7-3,TRBD1,TRBJ2-1,-,12,TGTGCCAGCAGCACGGGACAGGGGGCTTCGGTCTTC,CASSTGQGASVF
TRBV28,TRBD1,TRBJ2-4,once,15,TGTGCCAGCAGTACAGGGGGAGTAGCCAAAAACATTCAGTACTTC,CASSTGGVAKNIQYF
TRBV12-3/TRBV12-4,-,TRBJ1-3,-,11,TGTGCCAGCAGTCCCTCAAACACCATATATTTT,CASSPSNTIYF
TRBV6-5,-,TRBJ1-6,once,14,TGTGCCAGCACATCCGGGACACCATATTCACCCCTCCACTTT,CASTSGTPYSPLHF
TRBV28,-,TRBJ2-3,-,13,TGTGCCAGCGAAACCGGGGGCACAGATACGCAGTATTTT,CASETGGTDTQYF
TRBV28,-,TRBJ2-1,-,14,TGTGCCAGCAGTTTAATCGTAGACAACAATGAGCAGTTCTTC,CASSLIVDNNEQFF